A selection of T cell receptor beta chains follows, all from one sample in a study of CD8 T cells in ankylosing spondylitis. Each CDR3 protein is one row after TCRdb ran MiXCR on the 5' RACE reads. The table lists about 700,000 distinct CDR3 sequences, 19% of them singletons. Sequenced: blood, either unsorted or a sorted T cell fraction (not recorded which). The source of these receptors is a male donor with ankylosing spondylitis. Both conserved end residues are trimmed from each CDR3.

>TRBJ2-3|TRBV18
ASSRLSTDTQY
>TRBJ2-7|TRBV5-5
ASISTPPSYEQY
>TRBJ2-5|TRBV29-1
SVDLQGGETQY
>TRBJ1-1|TRBV20-1
SAREIGGGTEAF
>TRBJ2-3|TRBV5-1
ASSLSWGQDTQY
>TRBJ2-3|TRBV10-3
AISEYSGPDTQY
>TRBJ1-1|TRBV6-1
ASRGGPQVTEAF
>TRBJ1-5|TRBV7-8
ASSMTGSNQPQH
>TRBJ2-2|TRBV9
ASSPRPVAGGPSGELF
>TRBJ1-4|TRBV3-1
ASSPDRGRQNEKLF
>TRBJ1-5|TRBV15
ATSRPGTASNQPQH
>TRBJ2-5|TRBV5-1
ASSPGSSGQETQY
>TRBJ1-4|TRBV11-2
ASSLGQWFRLF
>TRBJ1-3|TRBV29-1
SVVSGPSGNTIY
>TRBJ1-5|TRBV27
ASSLLGEGQPQH
>TRBJ2-3|TRBV6-1
ASSQLSTADTQY
>TRBJ1-4|TRBV4-1
ASSQRTATNEKLF
>TRBJ2-1|TRBV12-3/TRBV12-4
ASSYQSDNEQF
>TRBJ2-7|TRBV6-5
ASSYMGETDEQY
>TRBJ2-3|TRBV7-2
ASSLELPDTQY
>TRBJ2-7|TRBV20-1
SARREAYEQY
>TRBJ2-5|TRBV12-3/TRBV12-4
ASSPARLETQY
>TRBJ2-3|TRBV12-3/TRBV12-4
ASSLVQSPPDTQY
>TRBJ2-1|TRBV20-1
SAPGLVAGNEQF
>TRBJ2-1|TRBV5-1
ASSTLPSGKLNEQF
>TRBJ2-3|TRBV5-1
ASSLGLEIDTQY
>TRBJ2-1|TRBV6-5
ASSYVGGNGNEQF
>TRBJ2-2|TRBV12-5
ASGKDDPTPTGELF
>TRBJ1-1|TRBV6-2/TRBV6-3
ASSYFRQGRKDEAF
>TRBJ2-3|TRBV24-1
ATSDSTGGKTDTQY
>TRBJ1-1|TRBV20-1
SARPRGGGQNTEAF
>TRBJ2-5|TRBV20-1
SARVATSGRETQY
>TRBJ2-1|TRBV6-5
ASSSPSSGRGNNEQF
>TRBJ2-7|TRBV4-3
ASSQDHGPPGEQY
>TRBJ1-1|TRBV18
ASSPGRGRTEAF
>TRBJ2-1|TRBV24-1
ATSDRTSGAYNEQF
>TRBJ2-5|TRBV5-1
ASSLNPTGAGGETQY
>TRBJ1-1|TRBV5-1
ASSFRDRPYTEAF
>TRBJ1-1|TRBV5-1
ASSLVGSAANTEAF
>TRBJ2-7|TRBV9
ASSAGQGNSYEQY
>TRBJ1-1|TRBV12-3/TRBV12-4
ASSLRTANTEAF
>TRBJ2-7|TRBV24-1
ATSDSRDRPYEQY
>TRBJ2-2|TRBV4-2
ASSQATGELF
>TRBJ2-3|TRBV18
ASSPRQGADTQY
>TRBJ2-7|TRBV20-1
SASSRGTYEQY
>TRBJ2-5|TRBV7-9
ASSFRAGAETQY
>TRBJ2-2|TRBV5-1
ASSFAGGTKNTGELF
>TRBJ2-1|TRBV24-1
ATSDSTLGGDYNEQF
>TRBJ2-7|TRBV27
ASSFYSSYEQY
>TRBJ1-1|TRBV5-6
ASSSRGGLGTEAF
>TRBJ2-6|TRBV7-8
ASSFPTDSGANVLT
>TRBJ2-2|TRBV7-2
ASSQTGTTGELF
>TRBJ2-3|TRBV12-3/TRBV12-4
ASRPPGTDTQY
>TRBJ2-2|TRBV6-5
ASSYSKSSPLVSTGELF
>TRBJ2-1|TRBV4-1
ASSSSQGNEQF
>TRBJ1-4|TRBV12-3/TRBV12-4
ASSLARTTNEKLF
>TRBJ1-1|TRBV12-3/TRBV12-4
ASSPSRGDRNAF